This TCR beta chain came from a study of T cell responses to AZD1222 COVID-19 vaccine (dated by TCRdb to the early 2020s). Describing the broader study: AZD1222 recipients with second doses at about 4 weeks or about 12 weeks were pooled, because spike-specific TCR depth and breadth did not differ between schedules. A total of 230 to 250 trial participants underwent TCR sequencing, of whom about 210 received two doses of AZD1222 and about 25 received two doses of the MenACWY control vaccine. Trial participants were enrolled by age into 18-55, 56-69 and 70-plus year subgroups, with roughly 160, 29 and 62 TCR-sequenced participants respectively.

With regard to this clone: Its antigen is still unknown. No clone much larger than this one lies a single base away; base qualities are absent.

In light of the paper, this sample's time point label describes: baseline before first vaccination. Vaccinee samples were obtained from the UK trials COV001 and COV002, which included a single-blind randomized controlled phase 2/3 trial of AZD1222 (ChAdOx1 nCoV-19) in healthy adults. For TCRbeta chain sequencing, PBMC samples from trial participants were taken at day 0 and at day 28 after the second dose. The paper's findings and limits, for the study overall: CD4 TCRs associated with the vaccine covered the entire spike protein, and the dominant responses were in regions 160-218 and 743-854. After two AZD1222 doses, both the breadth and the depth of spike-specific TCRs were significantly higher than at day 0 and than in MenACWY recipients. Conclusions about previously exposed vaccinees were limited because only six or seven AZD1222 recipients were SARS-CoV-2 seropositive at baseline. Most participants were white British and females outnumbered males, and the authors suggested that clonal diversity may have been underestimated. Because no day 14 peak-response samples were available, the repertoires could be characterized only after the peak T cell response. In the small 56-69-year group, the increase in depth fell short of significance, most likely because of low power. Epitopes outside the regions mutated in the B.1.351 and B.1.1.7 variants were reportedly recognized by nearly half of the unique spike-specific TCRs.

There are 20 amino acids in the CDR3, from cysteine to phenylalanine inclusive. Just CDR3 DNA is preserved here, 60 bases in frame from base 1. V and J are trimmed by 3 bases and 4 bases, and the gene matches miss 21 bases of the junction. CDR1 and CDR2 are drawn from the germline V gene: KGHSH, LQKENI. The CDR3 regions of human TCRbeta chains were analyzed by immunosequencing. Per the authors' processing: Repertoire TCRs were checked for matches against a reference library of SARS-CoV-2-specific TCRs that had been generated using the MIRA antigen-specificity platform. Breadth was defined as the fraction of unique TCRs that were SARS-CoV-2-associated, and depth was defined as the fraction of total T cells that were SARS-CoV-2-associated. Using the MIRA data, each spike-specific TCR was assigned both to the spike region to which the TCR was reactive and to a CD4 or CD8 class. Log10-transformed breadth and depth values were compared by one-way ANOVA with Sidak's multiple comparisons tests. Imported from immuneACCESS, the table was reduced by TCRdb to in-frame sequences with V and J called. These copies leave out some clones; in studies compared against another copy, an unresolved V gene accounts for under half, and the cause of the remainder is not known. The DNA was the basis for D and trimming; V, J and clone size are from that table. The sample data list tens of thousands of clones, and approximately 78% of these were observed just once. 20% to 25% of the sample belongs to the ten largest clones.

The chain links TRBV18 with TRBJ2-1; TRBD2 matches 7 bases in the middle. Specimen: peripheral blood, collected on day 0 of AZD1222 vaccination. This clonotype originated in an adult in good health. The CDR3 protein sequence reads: CASSPHGWRRGSIGYNEQFF. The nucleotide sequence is TGTGCCAGCTCACCGCATGGATGGAGACGCGGGAGCATCGGATACAATGAGCAGTTCTTC.